Each of the 10 T cell receptor beta chains below was sequenced from the same sample in a study of blood T cell repertoires in COVID-19. TCRdb's table, derived via immunoSEQ multiplex PCR, lists solely in-frame clones and lacks some. The sample lists under 300,000 clones, roughly 93% occurring once. Sample: PBMCs or T cells enriched from blood (not recorded which). Receptor source: a woman in her 40s with acute COVID-19.

J is TRBJ1-3 and V is TRBV5-8, with D possibly being TRBD1 (6 bases). Between the trimmed V and J ends, which lost 2 bases and 0 bases, there was a span of 18 bases. This CDR3 spans 18 amino acids. Germline CDR1 is SGHTS and CDR2 is YDEGEE. The CDR3 bases are TGTGCCAGCAGCTTAGTAACAGGGAGCAGGGTCTCTGGAAACACCATATATTTT. It specifies CASSLVTGSRVSGNTIYF.

The chain couples TRBV11-2 to TRBJ1-5, with TRBD1 matching over 7 bases. V lost 6 bases and J lost 4; bases outside the gene matches: 9. The CDR3 is made up of 15 amino acids. Germline lookup yields CDR1 SGHAT and CDR2 FQNNGV. The CDR3 region has the DNA TGTGCCAGCAGTCAGGGACAGAGAGGGAATCAGCCCCAGCATTTT. This gives the protein CASSQGQRGNQPQHF. Combining the CDR3 with reference TRBV11-2 and TRBJ1-5 gives the whole variable domain EAGVAQSPRYKIIEKRQSVAFWCNPISGHATLYWYQQILGQGPKLLIQFQNNGVVDDSQLPKDRFSAERLKGVDSTLKIQPAKLEDSAVYLCASSQGQRGNQPQHFGDGTRLSIL.

The chain carries TRBV7-9 and TRBJ1-1; D is perhaps TRBD1 (5 bases). Germline CDR1 reads SEHNR; CDR2 reads FQNEAQ (reference sequence). V was cut by 5 bases and J by 1 base, with 20 bases left in between. The CDR3 contains 17 residues. The CDR3 DNA follows: TGTGCCAGCAGCCCCCCGCGGGGGTCGAGGGGGAACACTGAAGCTTTCTTT. Its translation: CASSPPRGSRGNTEAFF.

The genes are TRBV28 and TRBJ1-2, with 8 bases fitting TRBD1. The germline CDR1 and CDR2 sequences are MDHEN and SYDVKM. The CDR3 is 18 residues long. V lost 6 bases and J lost 4; bases outside the gene matches: 19. The CDR3: CASSPGVAGGAGVYGYTF. For the CDR3, the DNA is TGTGCCAGCAGCCCCGGGGTGGCAGGGGGCGCGGGAGTCTATGGCTACACCTTC.

This clone was detected only once. The chain couples TRBV5-1 to TRBJ1-1, with 7 bases fitting TRBD1. Germline V gives CDR1 SGHRS, CDR2 YFSETQ. The CDR3 spans 15 residues. V lost 7 bases, J lost 0 bases, and 9 bases stayed unmatched. DNA for the CDR3: TGCGCCAGCCGAGCGACAGGGACGATGAACACTGAAGCTTTCTTT. It is translated as CASRATGTMNTEAFF.

This sequence joins TRBV24-1 and TRBJ2-3; 10 nucleotides line up with TRBD1. V lost 2 bases, J lost 4 bases, and 5 bases stayed unmatched. This CDR3 spans 16 amino acids. Germline loops: CDR1 KGHDR, CDR2 SFDVKD. The CDR3 nucleotides read TGTGCCACCAGTGATTCTTGGGACAGGGGCGCAGATACGCAGTATTTT. It yields the protein CATSDSWDRGADTQYF.

The genes are TRBV24-1 and TRBJ2-3; a possible D gene is TRBD1 (6 bases). Germline V gene lookup returns CDR1 KGHDR and CDR2 SFDVKD. V lost 7 bases to trimming and J lost 0 bases, with 16 bases between them. The CDR3 runs 16 residues. CDR3 bases: TGTGCCACCAGCGACGGACAGTCTTCTAGCACAGATACGCAGTATTTT. It yields the protein CATSDGQSSSTDTQYF.

V is TRBV12-3 or TRBV12-4 and J is TRBJ1-1; a weak D match, TRBD1 (5 bases). There are 13 residues in the CDR3. Trimming left V 6 bases short and J 0 bases short, with 8 bases between. CDR3 DNA sequence: TGTGCCAGCAGCCCGACAGTGAACACTGAAGCTTTCTTT. Encoded protein: CASSPTVNTEAFF.

CDR3: CASSRSLAGGDEQYF. DNA for the CDR3: TGTGCCAGCTCACGATCGCTAGCGGGAGGGGACGAGCAGTACTTC. The rearrangement joins TRBV18 to TRBJ2-7, with TRBD2 identical over 12 bases. Germline lookup yields CDR1 KGHSH and CDR2 LQKENI. J gave up 5 bases and V 4 bases, and 6 bases lay outside the gene matches. This CDR3 contains 15 residues. Full variable domain (outside the CDR3, taken from reference TRBV18 and TRBJ2-7): NAGVMQNPRHLVRRRGQEARLRCSPMKGHSHVYWYRQLPEEGLKFMVYLQKENIIDESGMPKERFSAEFPKEGPSILRIQQVVRGDSAAYFCASSRSLAGGDEQYFGPGTRLTVT.

The rearrangement links TRBV6-2 or TRBV6-3 to TRBJ1-2, with TRBD1 matching over 7 bases. Germline CDR1 MNHEY, CDR2 SVGEGT. V trimming: 5 bases; J trimming: 2 bases; junction bases outside the gene matches: 8. This CDR3 spans 15 amino acids. The CDR3 sequence: CASSLRQGGNYGYTF. The CDR3 region has the DNA TGTGCCAGCAGTCTCCGACAGGGTGGGAACTATGGCTACACCTTC.